These 26 T cell receptor beta chains originate from one sample sequenced in a study of blood T cell repertoires in COVID-19. This table comes from immunoSEQ multiplex PCR, and its TCRdb copy is limited to in-frame clones, with some not included. The sample carries 210,000 or so clones, 65% to 85% recorded once. Sequenced sample: PBMCs or T cells enriched from blood (not recorded which). Receptors were obtained from a young man with acute COVID-19.

This clone turned up a few times. The chain carries TRBV29-1 and TRBJ1-4; weak D call: TRBD1 (6 bases). Per the germline V gene, CDR1 is SQVTM and CDR2 is ANQGSEA. This CDR3 has 15 residues. The V and J ends lost 5 bases and 8 bases respectively, with 21 bases between them. In DNA form, the CDR3 reads TGCAGCGTTTCCCGCGCCGGGGGGCTCGGGGAAAAACTGTTTTTT. It translates to CSVSRAGGLGEKLFF.

The chain uses TRBV7-6 and TRBJ2-2; TRBD2 agrees at 8 bases. Germline CDR1 and CDR2: SGHVS and FNYEAQ. The CDR3 extends over 18 amino acids. V was clipped by 5 bases and J by 0 bases; unmatched bases: 11. The CDR3 bases are TGTGCCAGCAGCCCAAGACATTTAGCGGGGTCGAACACCGGGGAGCTGTTTTTT. It specifies CASSPRHLAGSNTGELFF.

The rearrangement joins TRBV18 to TRBJ1-5, with D perhaps matching TRBD1 (5 bases). Germline V gene sequence: CDR1 KGHSH, CDR2 LQKENI. The CDR3 contains 15 residues. V was trimmed by 0 bases and J by 4 bases, leaving 10 bases between them. CDR3 sequence (DNA): TGTGCCAGCTCACCACCGGGGACTGATAATCAGCCCCAGCATTTT. This gives the protein CASSPPGTDNQPQHF.

The chain links TRBV19 to TRBJ2-6, with 11 bases fitting TRBD1. Germline loops: CDR1 LNHDA, CDR2 SQIVND (reference sequence). The CDR3 spans 18 residues. Trimming removed 7 bases from V and 0 bases from J; junction bases left unmatched: 8. CDR3 nucleotide sequence: TGTGCCAGTATTCAATGGGGGACAGGGGGCTCTGGGGCCAACGTCCTGACTTTC. It yields the protein CASIQWGTGGSGANVLTF. Variable domain in full (rest from reference TRBV19 and TRBJ2-6): DGGITQSPKYLFRKEGQNVTLSCEQNLNHDAMYWYRQDPGQGLRLIYYSQIVNDFQKGDIAEGYSVSREKKESFPLTVTSAQKNPTAFYLCASIQWGTGGSGANVLTFGAGSRLTVL.

This clone was detected a few times. The J gene is TRBJ1-5, the V gene TRBV7-9, with D perhaps TRBD1 (6 bases). Trimming left V 8 bases short and J 5 bases short, with 10 bases between. The CDR3 length is 12 residues. Germline CDR1 is SEHNR and CDR2 is FQNEAQ (reference sequence). The CDR3 protein is CASSTGYQPQHF. In nucleotides, the CDR3 is TGTGCCAGCTCAACAGGGTATCAGCCCCAGCATTTT.

J is TRBJ2-2 and V is TRBV9, with 10 bases fitting TRBD2. This CDR3 has 16 amino acids. Losses at the gene ends were 3 bases for V and 7 bases for J; bases not matched to a gene: 9. CDR1 SGDLS and CDR2 YYNGEE come from the germline V gene. The CDR3 reads CASSANGASGGGELFF. The DNA of the CDR3 is TGTGCCAGCAGCGCCAATGGGGCTAGCGGGGGCGGGGAGCTGTTTTTT.

This rearrangement joins TRBV23-1 to TRBJ2-2; 8 nucleotides match TRBD1. TRBV23-1 is an ORF, with its function uncertain. The length of the CDR3 is 16 residues. V was clipped by 3 bases and J by 3 bases; unmatched bases: 6. CDR3 residues: CASSQVPGGDTGELFF. CDR3 in DNA: TGCGCCAGCAGTCAGGTACCAGGGGGCGACACCGGGGAGCTGTTTTTT.

This clone occurred once. The chain carries TRBV2 and TRBJ2-3; maybe TRBD1 (5 bases). The V gene's germline CDR1 is SNHLY and CDR2 FYNNEI. Trimming left V 6 bases short and J 4 bases short, with 17 bases between. The CDR3 totals 15 residues. The DNA for the CDR3 is TGTGCCAGCAGCAACGTGGGCAGGGTGCCAGATACGCAGTATTTT. As protein: CASSNVGRVPDTQYF.

The chain employs TRBV6-5 and TRBJ2-3; D possibly corresponds to TRBD2 (7 bases). V was cut by 8 bases and J by 5 bases, with 14 bases left in between. This CDR3 contains 13 residues. The germline CDR1 and CDR2 sequences are MNHEY and SVGAGI. The CDR3 DNA follows: TGTGCCAGCCTACGGGGGGCCGGAGATACGCAGTATTTT. This sequence encodes CASLRGAGDTQYF.

The gene calls are TRBV5-1 and TRBJ2-7; perhaps TRBD2 as D (6 bases). The germline V and J ends were trimmed by 3 bases and 4 bases, with 14 bases remaining between them. CDR3 length equals 14 residues. Germline loops: CDR1 SGHRS, CDR2 YFSETQ. This CDR3 reads CASSSGDQRYEQYF. Here the CDR3 DNA reads TGCGCCAGCAGCTCGGGGGACCAAAGGTACGAGCAGTACTTC.

The chain links TRBV2 to TRBJ1-5, with 10 bases aligning to TRBD1. V lost 6 bases, J lost 2 bases, and 10 bases stayed unmatched. Germline CDR1 SNHLY, CDR2 FYNNEI. The CDR3 has 17 amino acids. The CDR3 nucleotides read TGTGCCAGCAGCCCTCGGGACAGGGGTAGTGGCAATCAGCCCCAGCATTTT. Its protein is CASSPRDRGSGNQPQHF.

This chain connects TRBV28 to TRBJ1-6; D gene unclear. CDR3 length: 12 residues. The V and J ends lost 6 bases and 11 bases respectively, with 11 bases between them. Germline CDR1 is MDHEN and CDR2 is SYDVKM. CDR3: CASSSRDPPLHF. For the CDR3, the DNA is TGTGCCAGCAGCTCTCGGGATCCACCCCTCCACTTT.

The rearrangement joins TRBV7-9 to TRBJ2-5, with D unresolved. Trimming took off 2 bases at V and 0 bases at J, with 7 bases between the two ends. This CDR3 contains 14 residues. CDR1 and CDR2 (germline): SEHNR, FQNEAQ (reference sequence). The CDR3 spells CASSLNSYQETQYF. CDR3 bases: TGTGCCAGCAGCTTAAATTCGTACCAAGAGACCCAGTACTTC. Full variable domain (remainder filled in from reference TRBV7-9 and TRBJ2-5): DTGVSQNPRHKITKRGQNVTFRCDPISEHNRLYWYRQTLGQGPEFLTYFQNEAQLEKSRLLSDRFSAERPKGSFSTLEIQRTEQGDSAMYLCASSLNSYQETQYFGPGTRLLVL.

The chain is built from TRBV6-5 and TRBJ2-2; TRBD1 might be the D (5 bases). The CDR3 has 14 amino acids. V dropped 8 bases and J dropped 2 bases, with 12 bases sitting between them. In germline, CDR1 is MNHEY, CDR2 SVGAGI. The DNA of the CDR3 is TGTGCCAGCCGGCAGGGATTTAACACCGGGGAGCTGTTTTTT. It specifies CASRQGFNTGELFF.

The J gene is TRBJ2-2, the V gene TRBV6-5, with D possibly matching TRBD2 (6 bases). This CDR3 is 15 amino acids long. The germline V gene has CDR1 MNHEY and CDR2 SVGAGI. Trimming left V 6 bases short and J 1 base short, with 12 bases between. CDR3 protein: CASSPTGGNTGELFF. The CDR3 DNA reads TGTGCCAGCAGCCCGACCGGGGGGAACACCGGGGAGCTGTTTTTT.

The chain employs TRBV6-5 and TRBJ1-5; D is uncertain. V was shortened by 10 bases and J by 3 bases, with 13 bases between the two germline ends. This CDR3 is 13 amino acids long. The V gene's germline CDR1 is MNHEY and CDR2 SVGAGI. Here the CDR3 reads CATLLGNNQPQHF. DNA for the CDR3: TGTGCCACCTTGTTGGGCAACAATCAGCCCCAGCATTTT.

The chain employs TRBV6-6 and TRBJ2-3, with 12 bases aligning to TRBD2. The germline V gene encodes CDR1 MNHNY and CDR2 SVGAGI (reference sequence). This CDR3 is built from 17 residues. The ends lost 5 bases at V and 4 bases at J; junction bases unmatched: 10. CDR3: CASSPGLAGLNADTQYF. The CDR3 bases are TGTGCCAGCAGTCCGGGACTAGCGGGTTTAAATGCAGATACGCAGTATTTT.

The V gene is TRBV9, the J gene TRBJ2-1; 7 nucleotides line up with TRBD1. Germline CDR1 is SGDLS and CDR2 is YYNGEE. V was clipped by 4 bases and J by 10 bases; unmatched bases: 26. The CDR3 sequence is 19 residues long. CDR3 residues: CASSPGTAGSRTGPREQFF. The CDR3 nucleotides are TGTGCCAGCAGCCCGGGGACAGCTGGGAGTCGTACGGGTCCGCGGGAGCAGTTCTTC. Based on the CDR3 plus reference TRBV9 and TRBJ2-1, the full variable domain is DSGVTQTPKHLITATGQRVTLRCSPRSGDLSVYWYQQSLDQGLQFLIQYYNGEERAKGNILERFSAQQFPDLHSELNLSSLELGDSALYFCASSPGTAGSRTGPREQFFGPGTRLTVL.

This chain joins TRBV13 and TRBJ1-1, with 8 bases identical to TRBD1. CDR3 size: 15 residues. Unmatched junction bases numbered 12, after V lost 1 base and J lost 11 bases. Per the germline V gene, CDR1 is PRHDT and CDR2 is FYEKMQ (reference sequence). CDR3 nucleotides: TGTGCCAGCAGCTTAGCGGCGGGCAGGGGGCGGGGGGCTTTCTTT. It specifies CASSLAAGRGRGAFF.

The V call is TRBV5-4, the J call TRBJ2-2, with 8 bases that match TRBD2. Per germline, CDR1 SGHNT and CDR2 YYREEE (reference sequence). The CDR3 consists of 15 residues. After removal of 4 bases from V and 7 bases from J, the junction contained 9 bases not matched to a gene. The CDR3 DNA reads as TGTGCCAGCAGCCGCGGCGGGGGGCCTGGCGGGGAGCTGTTTTTT. This translates into CASSRGGGPGGELFF.

The chain employs TRBV5-1 and TRBJ1-1, with D possibly TRBD1 on 6 matching bases. The CDR3 runs to 14 residues. Germline V CDR1 and CDR2: SGHRS, YFSETQ. Trimming took off 0 bases at V and 5 bases at J, with 11 bases between the two ends. The CDR3 DNA is TGCGCCAGCAGCTTGGGGGGACAAGGAACTGAAGCTTTCTTT. Translated, it gives CASSLGGQGTEAFF.

This clone was recorded a few times. V gene TRBV28 combines with J gene TRBJ1-4; D is ambiguous. Per germline, CDR1 MDHEN and CDR2 SYDVKM. V gave up 5 bases and J gave up 4 bases, with 11 bases separating them. The CDR3 extends over 14 amino acids. The CDR3 region has the DNA TGTGCCAGCAGTCAACCAACAATTAATGAAAAACTGTTTTTT. Translation gives CASSQPTINEKLFF.

The V call is TRBV5-1, the J call TRBJ2-7, with TRBD1 as a possible D gene (6 bases). V lost 0 bases and J lost 3, with 7 bases in between. CDR1 is SGHRS, CDR2 YFSETQ, per germline. CDR3 length equals 13 residues. CDR3 in DNA: TGCGCCAGCAGCTTGGGACAGGACTACGAGCAGTACTTC. Its translation: CASSLGQDYEQYF.

This chain connects TRBV28 to TRBJ1-2; tentatively, D is TRBD1 (5 bases). The germline V gene encodes CDR1 MDHEN and CDR2 SYDVKM. V lost 5 bases and J lost 10, with 14 bases in between. There are 12 residues in the CDR3. CDR3 coding DNA: TGTGCCAGCAGTCCAGGGATTCGGAACTACACCTTC. It codes for CASSPGIRNYTF.

This chain links TRBV6-4 with TRBJ2-7; 9 nucleotides agree with TRBD1. CDR3 length equals 13 residues. V lost 2 bases, J lost 10 bases, and 6 bases stayed unmatched. Germline V gene lookup returns CDR1 MRHNA and CDR2 SNTAGT. The CDR3 here is CASSDAGTGLQYF. The CDR3 nucleotides are TGTGCCAGCAGTGACGCCGGGACAGGGCTTCAGTACTTC.

CDR3 protein: CASTRDRAYEQYF. Written as DNA, the CDR3 is TGTGCCAGCACCCGGGACAGGGCCTACGAGCAGTACTTC. The gene calls are TRBV2 and TRBJ2-7, with 9 bases identical to TRBD1. The CDR3 runs 13 residues. With 7 bases clipped from V and 2 bases from J, the junction kept 3 bases outside the gene matches. CDR1 is SNHLY and CDR2 is FYNNEI in the germline V gene.